These T cell receptor beta chains were read from a single sample in a study of cytomegalovirus exposure and HLA in healthy donors. This table comes from immunoSEQ multiplex PCR, and its TCRdb copy is limited to in-frame clones, with some not included. Its listing shows approximately 92,000 clones. Sequencing was carried out using PBMCs. The receptors originated from a woman aged 30 to 39 in good health and CMV-seronegative. Both conserved end residues are part of each CDR3. The D gene is left open where the match is weak.

j_call d_call v_call cdr3_nt cdr3_aa
TRBJ1-1 . TRBV7-6 TGTGCCAGCAGCCCTGGACAGAACACTGAAGCTTTCTTT CASSPGQNTEAFF
TRBJ1-1 . TRBV19 TGTGCCAGTAGTAAGCGGGTCGATTCCGTGAACACTGAAGCTTTCTTT CASSKRVDSVNTEAFF
TRBJ2-1 TRBD1 TRBV28 TGTGCCAGCAGTATACAGGGGCAGATAAACAATGAGCAGTTCTTC CASSIQGQINNEQFF
TRBJ1-5 TRBD1 TRBV15 TGTGCCACCAGCAGAGATTTGTTGGACAGGCCTCAGCCCCAGCATTTT CATSRDLLDRPQPQHF
TRBJ1-3 . TRBV6-5 TGTGCCAGCAGAACCCGACGGAGCTCTGGAAACACCATATATTTT CASRTRRSSGNTIYF
TRBJ2-7 . TRBV11-2 TGTGCCAGCAGCTTCCTTACTACCTTCGAGCAGTACTTC CASSFLTTFEQYF
TRBJ1-5 . TRBV27 TGTGCCAGCAGTGCCGGGGGGGGGCAGCCCCAGCATTTT CASSAGGGQPQHF
TRBJ2-3 . TRBV28 TGTGCCAGCAGTCCCTATTCCCGGACAGATACGCAGTATTTT CASSPYSRTDTQYF
TRBJ2-2 . TRBV28 TGTGCCAGCAGTTTGAGGAACACCGGGGAGCTGTTTTTT CASSLRNTGELFF
TRBJ2-1 TRBD1 TRBV11-2 TGTGCCAGCAGCCGGGACAGGGGGCCCTACAATGAGCAGTTCTTC CASSRDRGPYNEQFF
TRBJ1-5 . TRBV28 TGTGCCAGCAGTTTGGGGGGGAACAATCAGCCCCAGCATTTT CASSLGGNNQPQHF
TRBJ1-4 . TRBV27 TGTGCCAGCAGGCTGCTCTCTTCGGATGAAAAACTGTTTTTT CASRLLSSDEKLFF
TRBJ1-6 . TRBV10-3 TGTGCCATCAGTGAGTCTGGAGGGCGACCACCCCTCCACTTT CAISESGGRPPLHF
TRBJ2-7 . TRBV28 TGTGCCAGCAGCCTGACGGTGGACTACGAGCAGTACTTC CASSLTVDYEQYF
TRBJ2-5 . TRBV5-1 TGCGCCAGCAGCTTGGTGGCGGGGGCTAGGGCAGTGACCCAGTACTTC CASSLVAGARAVTQYF
TRBJ1-2 TRBD1 TRBV28 TGTGCCAGCAGTTGGGGACAGGGGGAAAAAGGCTACACCTTC CASSWGQGEKGYTF
TRBJ1-2 . TRBV7-8 TGTGCCAGCAGCTTAGTGCCAGGGGCAGGGTCCTATGGCTACACCTTC CASSLVPGAGSYGYTF
TRBJ2-2 . TRBV11-2 TGTGCCAGCAACCCCCAATTAGCGGCCACCGGGGAGCTGTTTTTT CASNPQLAATGELFF
TRBJ2-7 TRBD1 TRBV2 TGTGCCAGCAGTGAAGCGCGAGGGACAGGGGTCCTCGAGCAGTACTTC CASSEARGTGVLEQYF
TRBJ2-1 . TRBV29-1 TGCAGCGTAGTAGCCTACAATGAGCAGTTCTTC CSVVAYNEQFF
TRBJ2-1 TRBD1 TRBV2 TGTGCCAGCAGCCCGGGACAGGGAATCAATGAGCAGTTCTTC CASSPGQGINEQFF
TRBJ2-7 TRBD2 TRBV14 TGTGCCAGCAGCCAGATAGCGGGGGCCCCCTACGAGCAGTACTTC CASSQIAGAPYEQYF
TRBJ2-7 . TRBV20-1 TGCAGTGCCCTGGACAGTTACGAGCAGTACTTC CSALDSYEQYF
TRBJ1-4 TRBD1 TRBV6-5 TGTGCCAGCAGTCCCGGGACAGCCGAAAAACTGTTTTTT CASSPGTAEKLFF
TRBJ1-1 . TRBV6-1 TGTGCCAGCAGTGAAGTTAAATGGCGGGGGGTGGACACTGAAGCTTTCTTT CASSEVKWRGVDTEAFF
TRBJ1-5 . TRBV4-1 TGCGCCAGCAGCCAAATCGCAGGCAATCAGCCCCAGCATTTT CASSQIAGNQPQHF
TRBJ2-2 . TRBV19 TGTGCCAGTAGTATACCGGGACTGAGCGGGGAGCTGTTTTTT CASSIPGLSGELFF
TRBJ1-1 . TRBV6-5 TGTGCCAGCAGTTACCTATTAAGCACTGAAGCTTTCTTT CASSYLLSTEAFF
TRBJ1-5 . TRBV4-2 TGTGCCAGCAGCCAGATGACAAATAGCAATCAGCCCCAGCATTTT CASSQMTNSNQPQHF
TRBJ1-4 . TRBV28 TGTGCCAGCATGTTGGAGGCCGATTATGAAAAACTGTTTTTT CASMLEADYEKLFF
TRBJ1-2 . TRBV5-4 TGTGCCAGCAGCTTAAGGGGATATAACTATGGCTACACCTTC CASSLRGYNYGYTF